Listed below are T cell receptor beta chains from one sample, sequenced in a study of regulatory T cells in long-lasting Graves disease. TCRdb processed the multiplex PCR reads anew with MiXCR; each CDR3 protein has one entry. Here the sample spans around 250,000 distinct CDR3 sequences, around 19% being singletons. The sample also formed part of further work on T cells in Graves' hyperthyroidism and ophthalmopathy.

This specimen was peripheral blood mononuclear cells (PBMCs), taken at new diagnosis, from a patient treated with antithyroid drugs. The receptor source for this set is a woman aged 25 to 39 with Graves disease. The conserved cysteine and the conserved F or W are not part of the CDR3 here.

TRBJ1-5,TRBV18,ASSRGESGQPQH
TRBJ2-1,TRBV5-6,ASSYSGLIEQF
TRBJ2-7,TRBV7-9,ASSLGEGGEQY
TRBJ1-1,TRBV4-1,ASSHPTPPGRKNTEAF
TRBJ2-1,TRBV20-1,SATSLSLAGGLDEQF
TRBJ2-2,TRBV12-3/TRBV12-4,ASNPSDRSNTGELF
TRBJ1-2,TRBV3-1,ASSQDDRDYGYT
TRBJ2-7,TRBV7-2,ASSSLTTSGIAYEQY
TRBJ1-2,TRBV6-2/TRBV6-3,ASRYINRVGYT
TRBJ1-4,TRBV18,ASSPPETGTGGEKLF
TRBJ2-2,TRBV5-1,ASSSGGVTNTGELF
TRBJ2-2,TRBV19,ASSDETSNTGELF
TRBJ2-7,TRBV27,ASSYRARGSSSYEQY
TRBJ1-2,TRBV27,ASSPGQGIDYGYT
TRBJ2-7,TRBV6-2/TRBV6-3,ASSSPRDRPYEQY
NA,TRBV7-3,ASSSSGAETQY
TRBJ2-3,TRBV28,ASSFPSGSSDTQY
TRBJ2-5,TRBV3-1,ASEHGEETQY
TRBJ2-2,TRBV7-9,ASSFGIGELF
TRBJ1-2,TRBV20-1,SAPLAGAGGYT
TRBJ1-6,TRBV20-1,SAGKTGSNSPLH
TRBJ1-1,TRBV27,ASSLINGPNTEAF
TRBJ2-4,TRBV7-9,ASSFGPPNSIQY
TRBJ1-2,TRBV2,ASSEGTGTDGYT
TRBJ1-1,TRBV18,ASSPAGSAEAF
TRBJ1-1,TRBV12-5,ASAQGQNTEAF
TRBJ2-7,TRBV27,ASSSDRAPSEQY
TRBJ2-3,TRBV11-3,ASSPVEGLSTDTQY
TRBJ1-6,TRBV10-2,ASRDRASPLH
TRBJ2-3,TRBV5-4,ASSLDQGTDTQY
TRBJ1-5,TRBV7-9,ASSLSGSAQH
TRBJ2-7,TRBV5-1,ASSLAGGTTEDEQY
TRBJ2-3,TRBV18,ASSGQAPSPTQY
TRBJ1-5,TRBV18,ASRQDGPSFWPQH
TRBJ2-5,TRBV7-3,ASSLTGTRSETQY
TRBJ2-5,TRBV5-1,ASSLMLGQEETQY
TRBJ2-7,TRBV6-2/TRBV6-3,ASSYSQGGYEQY
TRBJ2-7,TRBV7-9,ASSLTDATTWQY
TRBJ2-6,TRBV2,ASSGQGLPGANVLT
TRBJ1-2,TRBV7-2,ASSSTVGYT
TRBJ1-1,TRBV3-1,ASSQFRAQNTEAF
TRBJ2-5,TRBV2,ASSTQGFQETQY
TRBJ2-3,TRBV7-2,ASLLEADTQY
TRBJ2-1,TRBV11-3,ASSLSGPSYNEQF
TRBJ1-6,TRBV5-6,ASSFREGIYSPLH
TRBJ2-1,TRBV9,ASSVVGGMANEQF
TRBJ1-3,TRBV12-3/TRBV12-4,ASSRTGTSGNTIY
TRBJ1-1,TRBV18,ASSPFDSVTEAF
TRBJ2-2,TRBV7-9,ASSLGLTAGELF
TRBJ1-5,TRBV7-2,ASSLVGGLDQPQH
TRBJ1-2,TRBV13,ASTYTGSLPNYGYT
TRBJ2-1,TRBV5-4,ASSSTLSTGGSYNEQF
TRBJ1-2,TRBV29-1,SVPRPGHPYGYT
TRBJ2-1,TRBV15,ATSKRENEQF
TRBJ2-1,TRBV6-9,ASSYSGLAGSLGDEQF